This TCR beta chain was found in a study of technical replicates of blood from a handful of donors. V was shortened by 8 bases and J by 5 bases, with 15 bases between the two germline ends. Germline V lookup: CDR1 MNHEY, CDR2 SMNVEV (reference sequence). CDR3 length: 13 residues. Profiled with immunoSEQ multiplex PCR; TCRdb holds only in-frame clones, not every one. The sample has about 97,000 clones; about 95% are singletons. Sequencing was carried out using T cells isolated from PBMCs. This TCR was recovered from a human donor in good health. J is TRBJ2-5 and V is TRBV27; D may be TRBD2 (6 bases). CDR3 in amino acids: CASRRALGETQYF. The CDR3 bases are TGTGCCAGCCGGAGGGCCCTCGGGGAGACCCAGTACTTC.